These T cell receptor beta chains were read from a single sample in a study of CD8+ T cells in alopecia areata. Only in-frame clones appear in the TCRdb table, and some are missing; sequencing was by immunoSEQ multiplex PCR. The sample has tens of thousands of clones, approximately 61% seen once. The source was CD8+ T cells sorted from blood, collected at week 0. The receptors come from a human donor with alopecia areata. Both conserved end residues are part of each CDR3. A D gene is named only where the DNA matches it firmly. Expanded clones get a size class; other rows say once, few or many, or leave the size out.

v_call	d_call	j_call	clone_size	cdr3_aa	cdr3_nt
TRBV4-1	NA	TRBJ2-7	NA	CASSLRASYEQYF	TGCGCCAGCAGCCTCAGAGCCTCCTACGAGCAGTACTTC
TRBV4-3	NA	TRBJ2-7	few	CASSQGSGYEQYF	TGCGCCAGCAGCCAAGGATCAGGCTACGAGCAGTACTTC
TRBV14	TRBD2	TRBJ2-3	NA	CASSQDPSGITDTQYF	TGTGCCAGCAGCCAAGACCCTAGCGGGATCACAGATACGCAGTATTTT
TRBV6-5	NA	TRBJ1-1	NA	CASSYSSGGNTEAFF	TGTGCCAGCAGTTACTCATCGGGGGGGAACACTGAAGCTTTCTTT
TRBV13	NA	TRBJ1-4	NA	CASSVREPWEKLFF	TGTGCCAGCAGCGTCCGGGAGCCCTGGGAAAAACTGTTTTTT
TRBV25-1	NA	TRBJ2-7	NA	CASTGGYEQYF	TGTGCCAGCACTGGGGGCTACGAGCAGTACTTC
TRBV5-1	NA	TRBJ2-7	few	CASSFRMAGTSYEQYF	TGCGCCAGCAGCTTTAGGATGGCAGGGACTTCCTACGAGCAGTACTTC
TRBV30	NA	TRBJ2-5	NA	CAWNFGQNGETQYF	TGTGCCTGGAACTTTGGGCAGAATGGGGAGACCCAGTACTTC
TRBV28	NA	TRBJ2-1	NA	CASSLLTRYNEQFF	TGTGCCAGCAGTTTACTAACCCGTTACAATGAGCAGTTCTTC
TRBV27	TRBD1	TRBJ1-2	NA	CASSPQTGDYGYTF	TGTGCCAGCAGTCCCCAGACAGGGGACTATGGCTACACCTTC
TRBV7-2	TRBD1	TRBJ2-3	NA	CASSTPDRVGDTQYF	TGTGCCAGCAGCACCCCGGACAGGGTAGGAGATACGCAGTATTTT
TRBV27	TRBD1	TRBJ1-5	NA	CASSAYRDRVNQPQHF	TGTGCCAGCAGTGCTTACCGGGACAGGGTAAATCAGCCCCAGCATTTT
TRBV10-3	NA	TRBJ2-7	NA	CAITEGGPAYEQYF	TGTGCCATCACTGAAGGGGGGCCGGCCTACGAGCAGTACTTC
TRBV27	TRBD1	TRBJ2-7	few	CASSLLPGTAYEQYF	TGTGCCAGCAGTTTATTACCAGGGACAGCCTACGAGCAGTACTTC
TRBV29-1	TRBD2	TRBJ2-3	few	CSVDQRGSTDTQYF	TGCAGCGTGGATCAGCGGGGTAGCACAGATACGCAGTATTTT
TRBV30	NA	TRBJ2-7	few	CAWSDIYEQYF	TGTGCCTGGAGTGACATCTACGAGCAGTACTTC
TRBV7-9	TRBD2	TRBJ2-1	few	CASSLVTSGSHEQFF	TGTGCCAGCAGCTTAGTAACTAGCGGGAGTCATGAGCAGTTCTTC